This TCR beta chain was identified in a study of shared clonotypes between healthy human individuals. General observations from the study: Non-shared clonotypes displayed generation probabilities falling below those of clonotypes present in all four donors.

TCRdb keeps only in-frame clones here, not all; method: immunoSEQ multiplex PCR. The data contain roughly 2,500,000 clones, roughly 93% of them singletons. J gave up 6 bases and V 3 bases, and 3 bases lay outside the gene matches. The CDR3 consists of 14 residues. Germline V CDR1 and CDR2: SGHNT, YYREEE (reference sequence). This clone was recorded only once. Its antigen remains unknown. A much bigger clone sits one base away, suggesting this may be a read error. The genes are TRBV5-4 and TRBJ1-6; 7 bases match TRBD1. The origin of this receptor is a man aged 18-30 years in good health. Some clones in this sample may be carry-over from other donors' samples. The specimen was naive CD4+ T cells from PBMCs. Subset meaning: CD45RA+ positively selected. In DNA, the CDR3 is TGTGCCAGCAGCTCGGGACAGAGTAATTCACCCCTCCACTTT. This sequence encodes CASSSGQSNSPLHF.